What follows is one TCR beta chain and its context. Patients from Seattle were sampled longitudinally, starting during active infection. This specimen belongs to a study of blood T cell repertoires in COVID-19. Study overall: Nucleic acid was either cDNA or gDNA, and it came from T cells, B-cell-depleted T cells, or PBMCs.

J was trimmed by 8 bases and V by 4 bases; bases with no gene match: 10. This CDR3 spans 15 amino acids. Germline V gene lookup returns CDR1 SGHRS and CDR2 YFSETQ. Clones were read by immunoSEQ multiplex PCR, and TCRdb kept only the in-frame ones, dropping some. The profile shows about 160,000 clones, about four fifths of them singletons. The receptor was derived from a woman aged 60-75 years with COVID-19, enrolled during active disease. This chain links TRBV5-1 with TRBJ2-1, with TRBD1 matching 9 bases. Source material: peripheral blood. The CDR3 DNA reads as TGCGCCAGCAGCCTACCGGGACAGGGTCGCCATGAGCAGTTCTTC. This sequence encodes CASSLPGQGRHEQFF.